These T cell receptor beta chains were read from a single sample in a study of vaccination effects on CD4 cells after COVID-19. Using immunoSEQ multiplex PCR, the repertoire was profiled, and TCRdb retains in-frame clones only, with some absent. The sample consists of around 50,000 clones, over 50% of them appearing once. No antigen is known for these receptors. The specimen was CD4+ T cells from PBMCs cultured without peptide, collected before COVID-19 vaccination. All receptors come from a human donor who received a COVID-19 vaccine. Each CDR3 is given with its conserved first and last residue.

>12|TRBV30|TRBJ1-2
CAWSAPPGGYTF
>12|TRBV3-1/TRBV3-2|TRBJ1-2
CASSQSRDGYTF
>13|TRBV11-3|TRBJ2-7
CASSTYSGSAQYF
>14|TRBV27|TRBJ1-2
CASSPTGQGYGYTF
>14|TRBV5-4|TRBJ1-2
CASSLFDGDYGYTF
>12|TRBV29-1|TRBJ1-1
CSVGWENTEAFF
>15|TRBV15|TRBJ2-5
CATSRGMTVGETQYF
>18|TRBV5-5|TRBJ1-3
CASSLRMSRETPGNTIYF
>15|TRBV7-7|TRBJ2-1
CASSPGRRSYNEQFF
>15|TRBV15|TRBJ2-7
CATSRDSGGRYEQYF
>14|TRBV19|TRBJ2-5
CARQTRGLQETQYF
>15|TRBV7-2|TRBJ2-7
CASSFRSGTEYEQYF